Below, 13 T cell receptor beta chains from the same sample are listed, as sequenced in a study of T cell responses to AZD1222 COVID-19 vaccine. Repertoires were generated with immunoSEQ multiplex PCR, while TCRdb's copy carries only in-frame clones and drops some. The table includes approximately 190,000 clones, over 80% detected once. This specimen was peripheral blood, taken on day 0 of AZD1222 vaccination. The receptor source for this set is an adult in good health.

This clone was counted once. The V call is TRBV7-6, the J call TRBJ2-5; either TRBD1 or TRBD2 may supply D (5 bases each). CDR1 and CDR2 (germline): SGHVS, FNYEAQ. CDR3 length: 15 amino acids. Trimming stripped 6 bases from V and 3 bases from J, with 17 bases between. This CDR3 is CASSPNTGTKETQYF. CDR3 bases: TGTGCCAGCAGTCCTAATACCGGGACCAAAGAGACCCAGTACTTC.

CDR3 in DNA: TGTGCCAGTCGCCTGGGGTCCTCTGGAAACACCATATATTTT. Its protein is CASRLGSSGNTIYF. This chain links TRBV19 with TRBJ1-3; D gene uncertain. Trimming took 8 bases from V and 0 from J, leaving 11 bases between them. CDR3 length: 14 amino acids. Germline CDR1 is LNHDA and CDR2 is SQIVND (reference sequence). Variable domain in full (rest from reference TRBV19 and TRBJ1-3): DGGITQSPKYLFRKEGQNVTLSCEQNLNHDAMYWYRQDPGQGLRLIYYSQIVNDFQKGDIAEGYSVSREKKESFPLTVTSAQKNPTAFYLCASRLGSSGNTIYFGEGSWLTVV.

The chain recombines TRBV2 with TRBJ2-3; D call uncertain. V gave up 8 bases and J gave up 2 bases, with 8 bases separating them. CDR1 and CDR2 (germline): SNHLY, FYNNEI. The CDR3 is 12 residues long. CDR3 sequence (DNA): TGTGCCAGCGCACTCGTCACAGATACGCAGTATTTT. It is translated as CASALVTDTQYF.

V usage is TRBV6-5 and J usage is TRBJ1-5; D not certain. Germline CDR1 reads MNHEY; CDR2 reads SVGAGI. The V end lost 10 bases, the J end lost 6 bases, and 10 bases lay between the germline ends. This CDR3 has 11 amino acids. The CDR3 loop reads CATTTLQPQHF. The CDR3 DNA is TGTGCCACAACCACCCTTCAGCCCCAGCATTTT.

The chain uses TRBV6-2 or TRBV6-3 and TRBJ2-7; TRBD1 matches 8 bases. Germline V gene lookup returns CDR1 MNHEY and CDR2 SVGEGT. There are 16 residues in the CDR3. The V segment lost 0 bases and the J segment 2 bases; nucleotides outside the gene matches: 6. CDR3 DNA: TGTGCCAGCAGTTACTCCGGGACAGGTTCCCCCTACGAGCAGTACTTC. It specifies CASSYSGTGSPYEQYF.

V and J are TRBV6-5 and TRBJ1-3; D ambiguous. Germline CDR1 and CDR2: MNHEY and SVGAGI. V lost 5 bases and J 0 bases, leaving 11 bases between the germline ends. This CDR3 is 15 amino acids long. The CDR3: CASSRRDSSGNTIYF. The DNA of the CDR3 is TGTGCCAGCAGTCGACGGGATAGCTCTGGAAACACCATATATTTT.

This clone was recorded once. The chain uses TRBV18 and TRBJ1-6, with 9 bases fitting TRBD1. The CDR3 runs to 16 residues. The V and J ends lost 2 bases and 9 bases, in that order; junction bases with no gene match: 8. Per germline, CDR1 KGHSH and CDR2 LQKENI. The CDR3 DNA reads TGTGCCAGCTCACCAATCGGACAGGGGAATGGTTCACCCCTCCACTTT. Translation: CASSPIGQGNGSPLHF.

The chain recombines TRBV4-3 with TRBJ2-1; possibly TRBD1 or TRBD2 for D (5 bases each). V lost 0 bases and J lost 13, with 16 bases in between. CDR3 length: 14 amino acids. Looked up from germline, CDR1 is LGHNA and CDR2 is YSLEER. The CDR3 bases are TGCGCCAGCAGCCAAGAGGGGGTAGGGGCACTTCAGTTCTTC. Translated: CASSQEGVGALQFF.

This sequence joins TRBV4-3 and TRBJ1-2, with 7 bases that match TRBD1. CDR1 LGHNA and CDR2 YSLEER come from the germline V gene. The CDR3 loop spans 15 amino acids. The trim removed 4 bases at V and 4 bases at J, leaving 9 bases unmatched. The CDR3 nucleotides read TGCGCCAGCAGCCCACCAGGGGCAGGGGGCTATGGCTACACCTTC. Translation: CASSPPGAGGYGYTF.

This rearrangement joins TRBV7-3 to TRBJ2-5; TRBD2 agrees at 7 bases. Germline CDR1 reads SGHTA; CDR2 reads FQGTGA. The length of the CDR3 is 14 residues. J was trimmed by 5 bases and V by 2 bases; bases with no gene match: 5. CDR3 residues: CASSLQSGAETQYF. Written as DNA, the CDR3 is TGTGCCAGCAGCTTACAGAGCGGGGCTGAGACCCAGTACTTC.

This clone was seen a single time. This chain connects TRBV29-1 to TRBJ2-3; 10 bases map to TRBD1. V was clipped by 6 bases and J by 4 bases; unmatched bases: 13. CDR1 and CDR2 (germline): SQVTM, ANQGSEA. The CDR3 is 16 residues long. CDR3 sequence: CSVPRGDRGSSDTQYF. The CDR3 DNA follows: TGCAGCGTCCCGAGGGGGGACAGGGGCTCCTCAGATACGCAGTATTTT.

This chain links TRBV19 with TRBJ1-5, with 11 bases lining up with TRBD1. Germline CDR1 and CDR2: LNHDA and SQIVND (reference sequence). Germline trimming cut 1 base from V and 0 bases from J; bases unmatched to any gene: 5. This CDR3 contains 18 residues. CDR3 nucleotide sequence: TGTGCCAGTAGTATAGGATTGGGACAGGGGGTTAGCAATCAGCCCCAGCATTTT. Protein: CASSIGLGQGVSNQPQHF.

This chain uses TRBV5-1 with TRBJ1-1, with unresolved D. The CDR3 contains 14 residues. V lost 0 bases, J lost 0 bases, and 6 bases lay in between. The V gene's germline CDR1 is SGHRS and CDR2 YFSETQ. The CDR3, as DNA: TGCGCCAGCAGCTTGGGCCAAATGAACACTGAAGCTTTCTTT. Residues: CASSLGQMNTEAFF.